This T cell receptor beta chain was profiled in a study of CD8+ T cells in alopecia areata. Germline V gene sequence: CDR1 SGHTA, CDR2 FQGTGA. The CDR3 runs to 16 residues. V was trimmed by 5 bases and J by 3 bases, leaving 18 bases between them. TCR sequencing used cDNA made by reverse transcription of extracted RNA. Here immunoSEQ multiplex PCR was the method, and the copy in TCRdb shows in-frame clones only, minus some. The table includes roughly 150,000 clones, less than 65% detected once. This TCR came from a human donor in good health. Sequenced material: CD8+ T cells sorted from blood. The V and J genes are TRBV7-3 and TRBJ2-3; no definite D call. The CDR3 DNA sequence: TGTGCCAGCAGCCCCCTTGGGTCCTTTCGGACAGATACGCAGTATTTT. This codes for CASSPLGSFRTDTQYF.